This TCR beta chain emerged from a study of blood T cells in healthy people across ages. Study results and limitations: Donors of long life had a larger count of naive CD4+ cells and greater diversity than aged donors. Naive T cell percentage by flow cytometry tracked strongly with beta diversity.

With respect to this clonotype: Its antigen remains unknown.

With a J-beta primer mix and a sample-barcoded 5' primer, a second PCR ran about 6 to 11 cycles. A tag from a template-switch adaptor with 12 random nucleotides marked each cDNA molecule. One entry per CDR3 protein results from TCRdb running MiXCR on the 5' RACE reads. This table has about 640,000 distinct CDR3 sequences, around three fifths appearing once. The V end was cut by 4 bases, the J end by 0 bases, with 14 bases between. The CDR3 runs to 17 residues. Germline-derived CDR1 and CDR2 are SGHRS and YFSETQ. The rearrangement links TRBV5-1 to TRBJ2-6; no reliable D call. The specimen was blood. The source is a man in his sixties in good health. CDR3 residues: CASSTLPTSSGANVLTF. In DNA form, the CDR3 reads TGCGCCAGCAGCACTTTACCGACAAGCTCTGGGGCCAACGTCCTGACTTTC.